This T cell receptor (beta chain) appears in the sequencing data of a study of persistence of HIV-infected CD4 T cells. Overall study: Two participants gave one leukapheresis sample; others gave up to roughly 180 mL blood repeatedly. Whole-study findings and limits: TCR oligoclonality correlated with proviral oligoclonality in the same sorted populations.

Germline V lookup: CDR1 LGHDT, CDR2 YNNKEL (reference sequence). The V and J ends lost 1 base and 0 bases respectively, with 11 bases between them. This CDR3 spans 16 amino acids. The immunoSEQ assay was version 4, run in survey mode. This table comes from immunoSEQ multiplex PCR, and its TCRdb copy is limited to in-frame clones, with some not included. The sample carries 30,000 to 45,000 clones, about 84% recorded once. This clone was observed once. Antigen unknown. The stimulus was an HIV-1 Gag 15-mer peptide pool, 1 ug/peptide/mL. CD40L/CD69 double-negative CD45RO-high memory CD4+ T cells were collected. For at least 4 years, plasma HIV-1 RNA was undetectable (<50 copies/mL). An approximately 19-hour stimulation of CD8-depleted PBMCs used anti-CD28/CD49d costimulation, CD40-blocking antibody and enfuvirtide.

V is TRBV3-1 (or the pseudogene TRBV3-2) and J is TRBJ2-3; D gene uncertain. The TCR was taken from an adult with HIV. The donor label of this sample is uncertain. Specimen: cultured CD4+ T cells from PBMCs, collected from a patient who received antiretroviral therapy. The CDR3 region has the DNA TGTGCCAGCAGCCAAGTCCTAGATACTAGCACAGATACGCAGTATTTT. It encodes CASSQVLDTSTDTQYF.